One sample yielded the 9 T cell receptor beta chains listed below, sequenced in a study of spatial heterogeneity in lung cancer. The time point: sample taken at primary tumor resection. In TCRdb, the 5' RACE reads were re-called with MiXCR into one record per CDR3 protein. The repertoire holds approximately 40,000 distinct CDR3 sequences, with nearly 7% as singletons. Sample: PBMCs, taken at surgery. The receptor set was obtained from a female donor with early-stage non-small cell lung cancer.

The table lists this clonotype with many counts. The rearrangement uses TRBV20-1 and TRBJ1-3; D is undetermined. Germline V gene sequence: CDR1 DFQATT, CDR2 SNEGSKA (reference sequence). Trimming pared 3 bases from V and 0 bases from J, leaving 3 bases between. This CDR3 contains 12 residues. The CDR3 spells CSARSSGNTIYF. Written as DNA, the CDR3 is TGCAGTGCTAGGAGCTCTGGAAACACCATATATTTT.

This clonotype has at least ten counts. The rearrangement uses TRBV14 and TRBJ1-1, with D tentatively TRBD1 (6 bases). CDR1 is SGHDN and CDR2 is FVKESK in the germline V gene. The CDR3 is 15 amino acids. V gave up 1 base and J gave up 0 bases, with 9 bases separating them. Here the CDR3 reads CASSQAGALNTEAFF. The DNA of the CDR3 is TGTGCCAGCAGCCAAGCAGGGGCGCTGAACACTGAAGCTTTCTTT.

This clonotype was counted many times. J is TRBJ1-1 and V is TRBV3-1; D unresolved. This CDR3 has 13 amino acids. Germline V CDR1 and CDR2: LGHDT, YNNKEL (reference sequence). Trimming left V 7 bases short and J 3 bases short, with 12 bases between. CDR3 DNA: TGTGCCAGCAAGGAAAGGGTATACACTGAAGCTTTCTTT. The encoded protein is CASKERVYTEAFF. The full variable domain, in which reference TRBV3-1 and TRBJ1-1 provide the parts outside the CDR3, is DTAVSQTPKYLVTQMGNDKSIKCEQNLGHDTMYWYKQDSKKFLKIMFSYNNKELIINETVPNRFSPKSPDKAHLNLHINSLELGDSAVYFCASKERVYTEAFFGQGTRLTVV.

This clonotype was picked up many times. The V gene is TRBV5-6, the J gene TRBJ1-1; no firm D call. This CDR3 is 14 amino acids long. V shed 4 bases and J shed 4 bases, with 14 bases lying between them. CDR1 is SGHDT, CDR2 YYEEEE, per germline. The CDR3 region is CASSPNRRSTEAFF. The CDR3, as DNA: TGTGCCAGCAGCCCGAATCGACGGTCCACTGAAGCTTTCTTT.

This clonotype appeared many times. An end of the junction differs from the germline gene, which may be a read error. The V gene is TRBV29-1, the J gene TRBJ1-5; no reliable D call. Germline V lookup: CDR1 SQVTM, CDR2 ANQGSEA. There are 9 residues in the CDR3. DNA for the CDR3: TGCAGCGGGGCCCCTAGGTGGTATTTT. Its protein product is CSGAPRWYF. The entire variable domain, with the rest obtained from reference TRBV29-1 and TRBJ1-5, is as follows: SAVISQKPSRDICQRGTSLTIQCQVDSQVTMMFWYRQQPGQSLTLIATANQGSEATYESGFVIDKFPISRPNLTFSTLTVSNMSPEDSSIYLCSGAPRWYFGDGTRLSIL.

This clonotype has at least ten counts. The chain recombines TRBV11-2 with TRBJ2-3, with a possible D match to TRBD2 (5 bases). Germline V gene sequence: CDR1 SGHAT, CDR2 FQNNGV. The ends were cut back, 0 bases at V and 3 bases at J, with 7 bases in the middle. The CDR3 contains 14 residues. Here the CDR3 DNA reads TGTGCCAGCAGCTTAGATCTAGCTACAGATACGCAGTATTTT. It is translated as CASSLDLATDTQYF.

The sample holds a few counts of this clonotype. V is TRBV12-3 or TRBV12-4 and J is TRBJ2-7; maybe TRBD2 (6 bases). This CDR3 region has 17 residues. V lost 0 bases, J lost 0 bases, and 15 bases lay in between. In DNA, the CDR3 is TGTGCCAGCAGTTTAGCGCGGGGCGGGCGCAGCTCCTACGAGCAGTACTTC. Its translation is CASSLARGGRSSYEQYF.

This clonotype was observed at least ten times. The rearrangement joins TRBV6-5 to TRBJ2-1; D ambiguous. This CDR3 is built from 13 residues. The germline V gene has CDR1 MNHEY and CDR2 SVGAGI. Trimming cost V 2 bases and J 10 bases, with 12 bases left between them. CDR3 sequence (DNA): TGTGCCAGCAGTTACCTTGGGGATTGGGAGCAGTTCTTC. This translates into CASSYLGDWEQFF.

This clonotype was found many times. The chain recombines TRBV29-1 with TRBJ1-3; D unclear. Germline V gene sequence: CDR1 SQVTM, CDR2 ANQGSEA. This CDR3 comprises 11 residues. V lost 3 bases, J lost 8 bases, and 8 bases lay in between. CDR3 amino acids: CSVDLSHTIYF. CDR3 bases: TGCAGCGTTGACCTGAGTCACACCATATATTTT.